Reported below is one T cell receptor (beta chain). The antigen is not known. This entry comes from a study of vaccination effects on CD4 cells after COVID-19. Researchers isolated CD4+ T cells once 9 to 11 days of culture had elapsed. TCRdb keeps only in-frame clones here, not all; method: immunoSEQ multiplex PCR. The repertoire holds 50,000 or so clones, with around 67% as singletons. Germline V gene data show CDR1 as SQVTM and CDR2 as ANQGSEA. With 3 bases removed from V and 4 bases from J, the gap between germline ends came to 12 bases. The CDR3 loop spans 13 amino acids. The receptor was derived from a human donor who received a COVID-19 vaccine. The sequencing used CD4+ T cells from PBMCs cultured without peptide, collected before COVID-19 vaccination. The genes are TRBV29-1 and TRBJ1-2; D possibly corresponds to TRBD1 (5 bases). Written as DNA, the CDR3 is TGCAGCGTTGAGACTGGGGCGACCTATGGCTACACCTTC. Its translation is CSVETGATYGYTF.